The clone carrying this T cell receptor beta chain has a handful of counts. Produced via immunoSEQ multiplex PCR; TCRdb's table is partial and in-frame only. Of 250,000 to 300,000 clones in the sample, roughly nine tenths were seen once. The sample is drawn from a study of blood T cell repertoires in COVID-19. The germline CDR1 and CDR2 sequences are SGHTS and YDEGEE. V was clipped by 4 bases and J by 7 bases, with 12 bases between them. This CDR3 is 13 amino acids long. The chain couples TRBV5-8 to TRBJ1-3; D gene unclear. The sample consisted of peripheral blood. The source is a woman in her twenties or thirties with COVID-19, enrolled during active disease. The CDR3 DNA reads TGTGCCAGCAGCCCCATCACGGGGAACACCATATATTTT. This translates into CASSPITGNTIYF.